This is a list of T cell receptor beta chains from one sample in a study of blood T cell repertoires in COVID-19. Profiled with immunoSEQ multiplex PCR; TCRdb holds only in-frame clones, not every one. This sample has about 150,000 clones; around 80% occur once, and the top ten carry about 7.3%. Sequenced: PBMCs or T cells enriched from blood (not recorded which). These receptors were taken from a man aged 45 to 65 who had recovered from COVID-19. CDR3s include the opening cysteine and the closing phenylalanine or tryptophan. The D gene is left open where the match is weak. Rows may omit the clone size; those that give it use once, few, many or a size class.

cdr3_nt cdr3_aa j_call clone_size v_call d_call
TGTGCCAGTAGTCGTTCTACCAGGGGCACTGAAGCTTTCTTT CASSRSTRGTEAFF TRBJ1-1 . TRBV19 .
TGTGCCAGCAGCTCCCAAGGGACAGGGGGCAATGAGCAGTTCTTC CASSSQGTGGNEQFF TRBJ2-1 . TRBV7-2 TRBD1
TGCGCCAGCAGCCAAGAGCGGGATTGGGAAGCTTTCTTT CASSQERDWEAFF TRBJ1-1 once TRBV4-3 .
TGTGCCAGCAGCTTGACAGGGGGCGTCTACAATGAGCAGTTCTTC CASSLTGGVYNEQFF TRBJ2-1 . TRBV7-6 TRBD1
TGTGCCAGTAGTTTCAGGATAGCGAACACCGGGGAGCTGTTTTTT CASSFRIANTGELFF TRBJ2-2 . TRBV19 .
TGTGCCAGCAGCTTCGACAGCTATAATTCACCCCTCCACTTT CASSFDSYNSPLHF TRBJ1-6 . TRBV7-2 .
TGTGCCAGTAGTATTTCTGGGCCGCAAGTCACAGATACGCAGTATTTT CASSISGPQVTDTQYF TRBJ2-3 . TRBV19 .
TGTGCCAGCAGTTCCGGGACAGTGCCTTACAATGAGCAGTTCTTC CASSSGTVPYNEQFF TRBJ2-1 . TRBV7-7 TRBD1
TGTGCCAGCAGCGTAGTCCCAAGGACTCCGGCGGATGAAAAACTGTTTTTT CASSVVPRTPADEKLFF TRBJ1-4 . TRBV9 .
TGTGCCTGGAGTTCAGCGGGGACACCCAGGGGCAATCAGCCCCAGCATTTT CAWSSAGTPRGNQPQHF TRBJ1-5 . TRBV30 .
TGTGCCAGCAGCTTCTGGGCCAGGGTCAACGAGCAGTACTTC CASSFWARVNEQYF TRBJ2-7 once TRBV5-4 .
TGCGCCAGCAGCCAGGGGACAGGGTATAGCAATCAGCCCCAGCATTTT CASSQGTGYSNQPQHF TRBJ1-5 . TRBV4-1 TRBD1
TGCGCCAGCAGCTTGTTTCAGCGGGAGACCCAGTACTTC CASSLFQRETQYF TRBJ2-5 . TRBV5-1 .
TGTGCCAGCAGCTCCAAGCTGGCTAGCGGCAGCTCCTACGAGCAGTACTTC CASSSKLASGSSYEQYF TRBJ2-7 . TRBV7-9 TRBD2
TGTGCCAGTAGATCAGCGGGGGGGCCCTCGGTGGATACGCAGTATTTT CASRSAGGPSVDTQYF TRBJ2-3 . TRBV19 TRBD2
TGTGCCAGTAGTACCCCCAGGACAGGGACCTATAATTCACCCCTCCACTTT CASSTPRTGTYNSPLHF TRBJ1-6 once TRBV19 TRBD1
TGTGCCAGTAGTATGGGGAGGGGACAGGGACGCAATCAGCCCCAGCATTTT CASSMGRGQGRNQPQHF TRBJ1-5 . TRBV19 TRBD1
TGTGCCAGCAGCACACGGACAGGGCGAGAGACCCAGTACTTC CASSTRTGRETQYF TRBJ2-5 . TRBV9 TRBD1
TGTGCCAGCAGCTTGGCCTCAGGTGGCAGCAATCAGCCCCAGCATTTT CASSLASGGSNQPQHF TRBJ1-5 . TRBV5-5 .
TGTGCCAGCAGAGCCCCGGGGAACACTGAAGCTTTCTTT CASRAPGNTEAFF TRBJ1-1 . TRBV6-4 .
TGTGCCAGCTCAGCGGACAGGGGAAACACCATATATTTT CASSADRGNTIYF TRBJ1-3 . TRBV18 TRBD1
TGTGCCACCAGCAGAGATGGGACAGCCTTTTATGGCTACACCTTC CATSRDGTAFYGYTF TRBJ1-2 . TRBV15 TRBD1
TGTGCCAGCAGCTTAGCCCCCACTTCCGGGACAGGTAGGGGCTACACCTTC CASSLAPTSGTGRGYTF TRBJ1-2 . TRBV11-2 TRBD1
TGTGCCAGCAGTGACCGTGCGCATAATTCACCCCTCCACTTT CASSDRAHNSPLHF TRBJ1-6 many TRBV25-1 .
TGTGCCAGCAGTGTATCGGCAGGGCCATACAATGAGCAGTTCTTC CASSVSAGPYNEQFF TRBJ2-1 . TRBV2 .
TGCAGCGTTGCGGGGACAATTAAGAACACTGAAGCTTTCTTT CSVAGTIKNTEAFF TRBJ1-1 . TRBV29-1 .
TGTGCCAGCAGCCAACTAGTGGGACACGGGGTGGCCGAGCAGTACTTC CASSQLVGHGVAEQYF TRBJ2-7 once TRBV11-1 .
TGTGCCAGCAGTGGTAGGGGCCAAGCCACTCGGCCCCAGCATTTT CASSGRGQATRPQHF TRBJ1-5 . TRBV6-2/TRBV6-3 .
TGTGCCAGCAGCCTTGACAGGGTCAGGTCAAAACTGTTTTTT CASSLDRVRSKLFF TRBJ1-4 . TRBV5-6 TRBD1
TGTGCCAGCAGCTTAGGGGTCAGGGATGGCTACACCTTC CASSLGVRDGYTF TRBJ1-2 . TRBV11-2 .
TGCGCCAGCAGCCAAGATCCCAGGGTGAGCGAAAAACTGTTTTTT CASSQDPRVSEKLFF TRBJ1-4 . TRBV4-3 .
TGCGCCAGCAGCTTGCAGGGCTCACAGGCTAATGAAAAACTGTTTTTT CASSLQGSQANEKLFF TRBJ1-4 . TRBV5-1 .
TGTGCCAGCAGCTTAGATGTGTGGAGGGAAGACACCGGGGAGCTGTTTTTT CASSLDVWREDTGELFF TRBJ2-2 . TRBV11-3 .
TGCGCCAGCAGCATCGGACAGGGCAGCCTCTATGGCTACACCTTC CASSIGQGSLYGYTF TRBJ1-2 . TRBV5-1 TRBD1
TGTGCCAGCAGCGTAGCTAGTGCTAGCTCCTACGAGCAGTACTTC CASSVASASSYEQYF TRBJ2-7 . TRBV9 .
TGTGCCAGTAGTATCGACAGGATAAGATACACTGAAGCTTTCTTT CASSIDRIRYTEAFF TRBJ1-1 . TRBV19 .
TGTGCCAGCAGCTCCCAGGGACTAGCGGTCGAGCAGTACTTC CASSSQGLAVEQYF TRBJ2-7 few TRBV7-2 TRBD2
TGTGCCAGCAGCCGCCGGGGCACAGGGTTTGATTCACCCCTCCACTTT CASSRRGTGFDSPLHF TRBJ1-6 . TRBV7-9 .
TGTGCCAGCAGGAGGACAGTCCCGAATGAAAAACTGTTTTTT CASRRTVPNEKLFF TRBJ1-4 once TRBV6-5 .
TGCAGCGTCGCCGGGACACCGGAGGGCTACACCTTC CSVAGTPEGYTF TRBJ1-2 once TRBV29-1 .
TGTGCCAGCGGGGGACAGAAGTTCTACGAGCAGTACTTC CASGGQKFYEQYF TRBJ2-7 . TRBV2 TRBD1
TGTGCCAGCAGCTTGGAGACAGGGGGTGCTGAAGCTTTCTTT CASSLETGGAEAFF TRBJ1-1 . TRBV7-8 TRBD1
TGCGCCAGCAGCCAAGGGGCTAGCGGGGGTATCTACGAGCAGTACTTC CASSQGASGGIYEQYF TRBJ2-7 once TRBV4-1 TRBD2
TGTGCCAGCTCTGACAGGCAGTATAGCAATCAGCCCCAGCATTTT CASSDRQYSNQPQHF TRBJ1-5 . TRBV18 .
TGTGCCAGCAGCCCGGGACAGTATAATTCACCCCTCCACTTT CASSPGQYNSPLHF TRBJ1-6 . TRBV7-9 TRBD1
TGTGCCAGTAGTATAGTAGTCCAAGAGACCCAGTACTTC CASSIVVQETQYF TRBJ2-5 . TRBV19 .
TGTGCCAGCAGTTTAACCGGGACAATATTCGAAAAACTGTTTTTT CASSLTGTIFEKLFF TRBJ1-4 . TRBV6-5 .
TGCAGTGCTGCAGGGGGTAGGGGCTACACCTTC CSAAGGRGYTF TRBJ1-2 . TRBV20-1 TRBD1
TGTGCCAGTAGTATTCGGGGATTCGATGAAGCTTTCTTT CASSIRGFDEAFF TRBJ1-1 once TRBV19 .
TGTGCCAGCAGCGCCGACGGGAAATATGGCTACACCTTC CASSADGKYGYTF TRBJ1-2 . TRBV9 .
TGTGCCAGCAGCTTAACCCTGACAGGGCCCAGCAATCAGCCCCAGCATTTT CASSLTLTGPSNQPQHF TRBJ1-5 . TRBV7-2 TRBD1
TGTGCCAGCAGTTTATCATTCGGAGCGGATGGCTACACCTTC CASSLSFGADGYTF TRBJ1-2 . TRBV27 .
TGTGCCAGCAGCCAAGTGACTAGCGGTGGGGGCGGGGAGCTGTTTTTT CASSQVTSGGGGELFF TRBJ2-2 . TRBV3-1/TRBV3-2 TRBD2
TGTGCCAGCAGTGCAGGGACAGATTATGGCTACACCTTC CASSAGTDYGYTF TRBJ1-2 . TRBV2 TRBD1
TGTGCCAGCAGTTCCATAGCGGGGGGCCGGTACGAGCAGTACTTC CASSSIAGGRYEQYF TRBJ2-7 . TRBV28 TRBD2
TGCGCCAGCAGCACTCATATTCAGGGGGCGGCCTACAATGAGCAGTTCTTC CASSTHIQGAAYNEQFF TRBJ2-1 . TRBV4-1 TRBD1
TGTGCCATCAGTGTCCAGGGGGATTTCTACGAGCAGTACTTC CAISVQGDFYEQYF TRBJ2-7 . TRBV10-3 TRBD1
TGTGCCAGCAGTTTAAGGACAGAAAAACTGTTTTTT CASSLRTEKLFF TRBJ1-4 . TRBV12-3/TRBV12-4 .
TGTGCCACCCTAGGAGCAGACAGGGGGACGGCCGGCTACACCTTC CATLGADRGTAGYTF TRBJ1-2 . TRBV6-1 TRBD1